These 19 T cell receptor beta chains were all obtained from the same sample, sequenced in a study of T cells after yellow fever vaccination. TCRdb called the 5' RACE reads again in MiXCR, with one record for every CDR3 protein. The sample shows a few hundred thousand distinct CDR3 sequences, about 19% of them seen only once. The sample in question was PBMCs, obtained 15 days after the yellow fever booster vaccination. These receptors all come from a man aged 25-45 years who received the YFV17D yellow fever vaccine.

This clonotype was found a few times. V is TRBV7-9 and J is TRBJ2-4; D unclear. Trimming cost V 5 bases and J 6 bases, with 5 bases left between them. Per the germline V gene, CDR1 is SEHNR and CDR2 is FQNEAQ (reference sequence). The CDR3 covers 11 residues. CDR3 loop: CASSPGNIQYF. DNA for the CDR3: TGTGCCAGCAGCCCCGGAAACATTCAGTACTTC.

Only a few counts were recorded for this clonotype. The J gene is TRBJ2-3, the V gene TRBV7-2; D not certain. Trimming shortened V by 1 base and J by 10 bases, and 9 bases separated the two germline ends. The CDR3 contains 12 residues. Looked up from germline, CDR1 is SGHTA and CDR2 is FQGNSA. The DNA for the CDR3 is TGTGCCAGCAGCTTAGACGAGTCAGCGCAGTATTTT. The encoded protein is CASSLDESAQYF.

Many counts were recorded for this clonotype. The DNA of the CDR3 is TGTGCCAGCATCCCCCCGATCGGGAGGGCCGGAGGGGTAGAGCAGTTCTTC. Amino acids: CASIPPIGRAGGVEQFF. The chain has TRBV6-1 and TRBJ2-1; 8 positions match TRBD2. Germline trimming cut 7 bases from V and 10 bases from J; bases unmatched to any gene: 21. This CDR3 spans 17 amino acids. Germline V gene lookup returns CDR1 MNHNS and CDR2 SASEGT.

This clonotype showed up just a few times. The gene calls are TRBV27 and TRBJ2-5, with D possibly matching TRBD2 (6 bases). Looked up from germline, CDR1 is MNHEY and CDR2 is SMNVEV (reference sequence). V shed 5 bases and J shed 8 bases, with 15 bases lying between them. The CDR3 is made up of 13 amino acids. CDR3 coding DNA: TGTGCCAGCAGTCGCTTACCCGGGAGCACCCAGTACTTC. Its translation is CASSRLPGSTQYF.

This clonotype was detected a few times. This sequence joins TRBV20-1 and TRBJ2-3; the D is unclear. Germline V gene data show CDR1 as DFQATT and CDR2 as SNEGSKA (reference sequence). This CDR3 is built from 13 residues. V lost 0 bases, J lost 3 bases, and 7 bases lay in between. Here the CDR3 DNA reads TGCAGTGCTAGAGAGGGCGAGACAGATACGCAGTATTTT. Its protein product is CSAREGETDTQYF.

This clonotype was detected a few times. J is TRBJ2-5 and V is TRBV7-2; D perhaps matches TRBD1 (6 bases). Germline V gene data show CDR1 as SGHTA and CDR2 as FQGNSA. The CDR3 length is 16 residues. V lost 4 bases and J lost 4, with 19 bases in between. The CDR3: CASSSVFPQGLETQYF. Written as DNA, the CDR3 is TGTGCCAGCAGCTCCGTTTTTCCTCAGGGGTTAGAGACCCAGTACTTC.

The J gene is TRBJ2-1, the V gene TRBV20-1; either TRBD1 or TRBD2 may supply D (5 bases each). Germline-derived CDR1 and CDR2 are DFQATT and SNEGSKA (reference sequence). This CDR3 contains 15 residues. V was trimmed by 2 bases and J by 9 bases, leaving 20 bases between them. CDR3 nucleotides: TGCAGTGCTAGAAGCCCGGGGAGACAGAATCGTGAGCAGTTCTTC. This sequence encodes CSARSPGRQNREQFF.

This clonotype occurred a few times. The rearrangement joins TRBV20-1 to TRBJ2-6; TRBD1 or TRBD2 may be the D gene (6 bases each). This CDR3 has 14 residues. CDR1 and CDR2 (germline): DFQATT, SNEGSKA (reference sequence). The V and J ends lost 3 bases and 2 bases respectively, with 8 bases between them. The CDR3 coding sequence is TGCAGTGCTAGGGAGGGGGCTGGGGCCAACGTCCTGACTTTC. Amino acid sequence: CSAREGAGANVLTF.

This chain uses TRBV4-3 with TRBJ1-4; tentative D call: TRBD1 (5 bases). Germline V gene data show CDR1 as LGHNA and CDR2 as YSLEER. V dropped 0 bases and J dropped 8 bases, with 13 bases sitting between them. The CDR3 runs to 15 residues. CDR3 amino acids: CASSQDYGAREKLFF. Here the CDR3 DNA reads TGCGCCAGCAGCCAAGATTACGGGGCGAGGGAAAAACTGTTTTTT.

The sample holds a few counts of this clonotype. The rearrangement joins TRBV11-2 to TRBJ1-4; unclear D gene. V was trimmed by 4 bases and J by 6 bases, leaving 15 bases between them. This CDR3 contains 15 residues. Per germline, CDR1 SGHAT and CDR2 FQNNGV. The CDR3 nucleotides read TGTGCCAGCAGCTCGAAGGGAGAGGCAGATGAAAAACTGTTTTTT. It translates to CASSSKGEADEKLFF.

This clonotype was picked up a small number of times. This rearrangement joins TRBV6-5 to TRBJ2-2; D ambiguous. The CDR3 totals 13 residues. Per germline, CDR1 MNHEY and CDR2 SVGAGI. Deletions cut 4 bases from V and 5 bases from J, with 8 bases between. CDR3 protein: CASSSRVTGELFF. The CDR3, as DNA: TGTGCCAGCAGTTCTCGGGTTACCGGGGAGCTGTTTTTT.

The V and J genes are TRBV5-1 and TRBJ2-3; 9 bases are a match to TRBD1. Germline loops: CDR1 SGHRS, CDR2 YFSETQ. This CDR3 is built from 17 residues. V trimming: 4 bases; J trimming: 5 bases; junction bases outside the gene matches: 14. The CDR3 DNA sequence: TGCGCCAGCAGCCCACCTCGGACAGGGGTGGAGGAAGATACGCAGTATTTT. As protein: CASSPPRTGVEEDTQYF.

The chain has TRBV29-1 and TRBJ2-1; 7 bases match TRBD1. The V gene end was trimmed by 6 bases and the J gene end by 2 bases; junction bases not matched to a gene: 4. The CDR3 is 13 residues long. The germline gives CDR1 SQVTM, CDR2 ANQGSEA. In DNA form, the CDR3 reads TGCAGCGTACAGGGGTCCCCCTACAATGAGCAGTTCTTC. Translated: CSVQGSPYNEQFF.

The chain combines TRBV5-6 with TRBJ1-1, with 7 bases that match TRBD1. V gave up 4 bases and J gave up 3 bases; unmatched junction bases: 3. This CDR3 contains 13 residues. Germline V lookup: CDR1 SGHDT, CDR2 YYEEEE. DNA of the CDR3: TGTGCCAGCAGCGATGACAGGGACACTGAAGCTTTCTTT. Amino acid sequence: CASSDDRDTEAFF. Drawing the rest from reference TRBV5-6 and TRBJ1-1, the complete variable domain is DAGVTQSPTHLIKTRGQQVTLRCSPKSGHDTVSWYQQALGQGPQFIFQYYEEEERQRGNFPDRFSGHQFPNYSSELNVNALLLGDSALYLCASSDDRDTEAFFGQGTRLTVV.

This rearrangement joins TRBV29-1 to TRBJ2-5, with D unclear. The CDR3 has 12 amino acids. V lost 4 bases and J 3 bases, leaving 9 bases between the germline ends. CDR1 is SQVTM, CDR2 ANQGSEA, per germline. The CDR3 protein is CSVAGGKETQYF. CDR3 DNA: TGCAGCGTTGCCGGTGGCAAAGAGACCCAGTACTTC.

About this clonotype itself: As the CDR3 is not closed by the conserved phenylalanine or tryptophan, this likely results from a read error. The chain joins TRBV9 to TRBJ2-7; D may be TRBD2 (6 bases). The CDR3 is 12 amino acids. The germline V gene encodes CDR1 SGDLS and CDR2 YYNGEE. V was trimmed by 5 bases and J by 6 bases, leaving 12 bases between them. CDR3 in amino acids: CASSAEGGEQYY. CDR3 DNA sequence: TGTGCCAGCAGTGCGGAGGGAGGCGAGCAGTACTAC.

This clonotype has a handful of counts. V usage is TRBV20-1 and J usage is TRBJ1-2; unclear D gene. V shed 6 bases and J shed 1 base, with 18 bases lying between them. Germline lookup yields CDR1 DFQATT and CDR2 SNEGSKA (reference sequence). The CDR3 covers 15 residues. The CDR3 DNA reads TGCAGTGCCAATCCCATAAGAAATTTTAACTATGGCTACACCTTC. Amino acid sequence: CSANPIRNFNYGYTF.

The J gene is TRBJ2-7, the V gene TRBV20-1; 12 positions agree with TRBD2. This CDR3 comprises 15 residues. After removal of 1 base from V and 4 bases from J, the junction contained 5 bases not matched to a gene. Germline values: CDR1 DFQATT, CDR2 SNEGSKA (reference sequence). Here the CDR3 reads CSARGTSGTGYEQYF. CDR3 bases: TGCAGTGCTAGAGGGACTAGCGGGACGGGATACGAGCAGTACTTC.

Notes on this clonotype: Since a much larger clone is just one base distant, this may be a read error. The chain carries TRBV12-3 or TRBV12-4 and TRBJ2-2, with 8 nucleotides matching TRBD2. The CDR3 totals 16 residues. The CDR3 DNA reads TGTGCCAGCAGAATTGGGGGCGCGGGGGGCACCGGGGAGCTGTCTTTT. Encoded protein: CASRIGGAGGTGELSF.